This T cell receptor beta chain appears in the sequencing data of a study of sequential checkpoint blockade in melanoma (dated by TCRdb to the late 2010s). As for the study more broadly: Patients were assigned by 1:1 randomization to either first-line nivolumab followed by ipilimumab (arm A) or ipilimumab followed by nivolumab (arm B). Both trial sequences were followed by maintenance nivolumab. What the research found in general, with its limitations: The response-prediction model combining TCR metrics and mutation burden needs validation in larger, independent patient cohorts.

There are 18 amino acids in the CDR3, from cysteine to phenylalanine inclusive. Only the CDR3 part of the read is kept: 54 bases, read in frame from the first base. The junction shows trimming of 3 bases on V and 0 bases on J, and the gene matches do not reach 13 bases of it. Per the germline V gene, SGHRS is the CDR1 and YFSETQ is the CDR2. TCRbeta CDR3 regions were immunosequenced from genomic DNA with the immunoSEQ Assay. Prior to high-throughput sequencing, genomic DNA was amplified by bias-controlled multiplex PCR. As for how the authors treated the data: To quantify the absolute abundance of each unique TCRbeta CDR3 region, the sequences were collapsed and filtered. Clonality, defined as 1 minus Pielou's evenness, was calculated using only productive rearrangements. A previously published method was used to identify clones with significantly greater frequencies in on-treatment samples than in baseline samples. TCRdb carries this immuneACCESS record with in-frame sequences only. Its versions omit some clonotypes, under half of them owing to an unresolved V gene in the studies checked, with the rest unexplained. That table furnishes V, J and clone size, whereas the DNA furnished D and trimming. This sample has roughly 17,000 clones in its table, and around 73% of those were observed once. Roughly 22% of the sample goes to the ten largest clones.

As regards this clone: Its antigen remains unidentified. No much larger clone is present one base from it, and per-base qualities are unavailable.

Sample treatment or condition, as interpreted from the label and publication: randomized to nivolumab then ipilimumab (arm A) or the reverse (arm B). Prior DNA-damaging chemotherapy had not been received by any trial patient. A FACS Aria II flow cytometer was used to sort live CD3+CD8+ cells that were negative for CD19 and CD56 from thawed PBMCs. CheckMate 064, a randomized, open-label phase II trial of sequential checkpoint blockade, was the source of the samples, all of which came from patients with melanoma. Leukapheresis was used to collect peripheral blood mononuclear cells, which were then purified with Ficoll-Paque and frozen in human serum with about 10% DMSO. Immediately after sorting, the purity of the sorted blood CD3+CD8+ cells was confirmed to be >95%, and DNA was then extracted.

The source was CD8+ T cells sorted from blood (inferred from file names), collected from a patient given nivolumab and ipilimumab in sequence. The chain joins TRBV5-1 to TRBJ2-7, with 9 middle bases fitting TRBD1. This TCR was recovered from a human donor with melanoma. CDR3 region: CASSSLGTWTGASYEQYF. The base sequence is TGCGCCAGCAGCTCGCTAGGTACTTGGACAGGGGCCTCCTACGAGCAGTACTTC. Outside the CDR3, residues come from the reference TRBV5-1 and TRBJ2-7 proteins, so the full variable domain is: KAGVTQTPRYLIKTRGQQVTLSCSPISGHRSVSWYQQTPGQGLQFLFEYFSETQRNKGNFPGRFSGRQFSNSRSEMNVSTLELGDSALYLCASSSLGTWTGASYEQYFGPGTRLTVT.